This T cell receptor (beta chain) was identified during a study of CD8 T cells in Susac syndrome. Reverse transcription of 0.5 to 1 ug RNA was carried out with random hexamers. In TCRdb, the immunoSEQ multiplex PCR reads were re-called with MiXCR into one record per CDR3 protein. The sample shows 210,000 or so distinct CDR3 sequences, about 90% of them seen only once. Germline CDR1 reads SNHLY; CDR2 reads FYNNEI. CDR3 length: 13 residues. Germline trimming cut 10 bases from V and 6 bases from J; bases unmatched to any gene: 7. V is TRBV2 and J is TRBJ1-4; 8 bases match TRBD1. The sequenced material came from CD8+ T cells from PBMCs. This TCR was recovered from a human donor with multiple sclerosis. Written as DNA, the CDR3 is TGTGCCATACGACAGGGGTCCCATGAAAAACTGTTTTTT. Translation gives CAIRQGSHEKLFF. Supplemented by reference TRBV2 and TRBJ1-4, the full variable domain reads EPEVTQTPSHQVTQMGQEVILRCVPISNHLYFYWYRQILGQKVEFLVSFYNNEISEKSEIFDDQFSVERPDGSNFTLKIRSTKLEDSAMYFCAIRQGSHEKLFFGSGTQLSVL.